The 30 T cell receptor beta chains given below trace back to one sample, sequenced in a study of vaccination effects on CD4 cells after COVID-19. Once cultured for roughly ten days, the cells underwent separation to obtain CD4+ T cells. Sequencing used immunoSEQ multiplex PCR; TCRdb keeps in-frame clones, though not all of them. The sample shows over 45,000 clones, more than 60% of them seen only once. Their antigen targets remain unknown. The sequenced sample was CD4+ T cells from PBMCs cultured without peptide, obtained before COVID-19 vaccination. The receptors come from a human donor who received a COVID-19 vaccine.

This clone was seen a few times. The chain is built from TRBV5-4 and TRBJ2-1; no definite D call. Germline V gene sequence: CDR1 SGHNT, CDR2 YYREEE (reference sequence). This CDR3 region has 15 residues. The V end lost 2 bases, the J end lost 7 bases, and 16 bases lay between the germline ends. CDR3 coding DNA: TGTGCCAGCAGCTTAAGCTCCCTCCTGGGGAATGAGCAGTTCTTC. Protein sequence: CASSLSSLLGNEQFF.

This chain uses TRBV18 with TRBJ1-2, with unresolved D. The CDR3 has 14 amino acids. The germline CDR1 and CDR2 sequences are KGHSH and LQKENI. V was cut by 3 bases and J by 2 bases, with 10 bases left in between. The CDR3 is CASSPAERNYGYTF. The DNA for the CDR3 is TGTGCCAGCTCACCGGCAGAGAGAAACTATGGCTACACCTTC.

The chain carries TRBV28 and TRBJ1-5; 10 positions agree with TRBD1. CDR1 is MDHEN, CDR2 SYDVKM, per germline. The CDR3 length is 15 residues. V shed 6 bases, J shed 3 bases, and the junction held 5 bases outside the gene matches. This CDR3 reads CASRKTGGANQPQHF. CDR3 DNA: TGTGCCAGCAGGAAGACAGGGGGCGCCAATCAGCCCCAGCATTTT.

The chain joins TRBV7-9 to TRBJ1-6; D remains unclear. The germline V and J ends were trimmed by 5 bases and 9 bases, with 11 bases remaining between them. The CDR3 has 13 residues. CDR1 and CDR2 from the germline V gene are SEHNR and FQNEAQ (reference sequence). In DNA, the CDR3 is TGTGCCAGCAGCCTCTCCGGCGTTTCACCCCTCCACTTT. This encodes CASSLSGVSPLHF.

This clone was observed a single time. V and J are TRBV9 and TRBJ2-1; D is perhaps TRBD2 (6 bases). Looked up from germline, CDR1 is SGDLS and CDR2 is YYNGEE. V lost 0 bases, J lost 5 bases, and 15 bases lay in between. This CDR3 contains 16 residues. CDR3 bases: TGTGCCAGCAGCGTAGATTTACGCGGGGCGAACAATGAGCAGTTCTTC. This codes for CASSVDLRGANNEQFF.

The rearrangement joins TRBV6-5 to TRBJ2-5; no definite D call. CDR3 length: 13 residues. Germline loops: CDR1 MNHEY, CDR2 SVGAGI. V was trimmed by 0 bases and J by 2 bases, leaving 4 bases between them. CDR3 DNA: TGTGCCAGCAGTTACTCACAGCAAGAGACCCAGTACTTC. The encoded protein is CASSYSQQETQYF.

This chain links TRBV2 with TRBJ2-3; D possibly corresponds to TRBD2 (7 bases). Looked up from germline, CDR1 is SNHLY and CDR2 is FYNNEI. The CDR3 covers 16 residues. Deletions cut 2 bases from V and 10 bases from J, with 22 bases between. This chain's CDR3 is CASSERVGGARFPQYF. The CDR3 DNA sequence: TGTGCCAGCAGTGAAAGAGTAGGGGGGGCTCGTTTTCCGCAGTATTTT.

This sequence joins TRBV3-1 (or the pseudogene TRBV3-2) and TRBJ1-4, with a tentative D call TRBD1 (5 bases). The V and J ends lost 1 base and 8 bases respectively, with 14 bases between them. CDR1 LGHDT and CDR2 YNNKEL come from the germline V gene (reference sequence). The CDR3 has 15 residues. The CDR3 nucleotides read TGTGCCAGCAGCCAAGGAGTTAAGGGGTTGGAAAAACTGTTTTTT. Its translation: CASSQGVKGLEKLFF.

The rearrangement uses TRBV6-2 or TRBV6-3 and TRBJ2-2; D gene ambiguous. Trimming removed 4 bases at V and 3 bases at J, with 12 bases between. CDR1 is MNHEY and CDR2 is SVGEGT in the germline V gene. The CDR3 has 15 residues. In DNA, the CDR3 is TGTGCCAGCAGTTTTGTGGGGTACGACACCGGGGAGCTGTTTTTT. This sequence encodes CASSFVGYDTGELFF.

The chain carries TRBV27 and TRBJ2-2; D might be TRBD2 (5 bases). The CDR3 spans 14 residues. Deletions cut 1 base from V and 6 bases from J, with 9 bases between. Germline values: CDR1 MNHEY, CDR2 SMNVEV (reference sequence). CDR3 region: CASSLFRGAGELFF. The DNA for the CDR3 is TGTGCCAGCAGTTTATTCCGGGGAGCCGGGGAGCTGTTTTTT.

The J gene is TRBJ2-1, the V gene TRBV7-8; D remains ambiguous. The V gene lost 8 bases and the J gene lost 8 bases, with 19 bases spanning the gap. The CDR3 spans 14 residues. Germline CDR1 and CDR2: SGHVS and FQNEAQ. The CDR3 nucleotides are TGTGCCAGCCGCAAAAAGGCTTCATCGGATGAGCAGTTCTTC. Translating gives CASRKKASSDEQFF.

The table lists this clone with a few counts. The V call is TRBV10-3, the J call TRBJ2-3; tentatively, D is TRBD1 (7 bases). Germline V gives CDR1 ENHRY, CDR2 SYGVKD. Trimming took off 3 bases at V and 4 bases at J, with 11 bases between the two ends. This CDR3 is 14 amino acids long. The CDR3 region is CAISDRGVADTQYF. The DNA of the CDR3 is TGTGCCATCAGTGACAGGGGGGTAGCAGATACGCAGTATTTT.

The gene calls are TRBV10-3 and TRBJ2-3; D is ambiguous. V lost 2 bases and J 14 bases, leaving 14 bases between the germline ends. Germline assignment: CDR1 ENHRY and CDR2 SYGVKD. CDR3 length: 12 amino acids. The DNA for the CDR3 is TGTGCCATCAGTGAGGCAGGCGGTTTGCGGTATTTT. This gives the protein CAISEAGGLRYF.

This chain uses TRBV4-1 with TRBJ1-1; no definite D call. Per the germline V gene, CDR1 is MGHRA and CDR2 is YSYEKL. The CDR3 is made up of 14 amino acids. Trimming removed 7 bases from V and 1 base from J, with 13 bases in between. The CDR3 DNA follows: TGCGCCAGCAACGGGAGGACGGAGAACACTGAAGCTTTCTTT. Translated: CASNGRTENTEAFF.

The rearrangement links TRBV9 to TRBJ2-5; a possible D gene is TRBD2 (5 bases). CDR1 SGDLS and CDR2 YYNGEE come from the germline V gene. This CDR3 contains 13 residues. Trimming pared 1 base from V and 5 bases from J, leaving 9 bases between. This CDR3 reads CASSVKGEETQYF. CDR3 nucleotides: TGTGCCAGCAGCGTAAAGGGAGAGGAGACCCAGTACTTC.

This clone occurred a few times. The chain is built from TRBV20-1 and TRBJ2-2; D is perhaps TRBD1 (6 bases). Trimming took 3 bases from V and 7 from J, leaving 15 bases between them. CDR1 and CDR2 (germline): DFQATT, SNEGSKA (reference sequence). The CDR3 totals 14 residues. The CDR3 nucleotides read TGCAGTGCTAGTCAGGGGTATCCGGGCGGGGAGCTGTTTTTT. Translation: CSASQGYPGGELFF.

The CDR3 region has the DNA TGTGCCAGCAGCTTGGAGGACAGTCAAGCTTTCTTT. Translating it yields CASSLEDSQAFF. The chain couples TRBV5-6 to TRBJ1-1, with D perhaps TRBD1 (6 bases). Germline-derived CDR1 and CDR2 are SGHDT and YYEEEE. The CDR3 sequence is 12 residues long. V dropped 0 bases and J dropped 9 bases, with 9 bases sitting between them.

The genes are TRBV9 and TRBJ2-2, with D possibly TRBD1 on 5 matching bases. Looked up from germline, CDR1 is SGDLS and CDR2 is YYNGEE. V shed 3 bases and J shed 4 bases, with 13 bases lying between them. The CDR3 has 15 residues. CDR3 bases: TGTGCCAGCAGCGCTACAGGCTTAGGCACCGGGGAGCTGTTTTTT. Translated: CASSATGLGTGELFF.

Notes on this clone: Because the CDR3 is missing its conserved closing phenylalanine or tryptophan, this is likely a read error. The DNA is omitted, as the CDR3 cannot be located on it reliably, and the CDR3 follows TCRdb's listing. The chain couples TRBV5-4 to TRBJ2-7; the table's TRBD2 call for D was not verified on the DNA. The CDR3 spans 11 residues, counting both ends. Germline V gene data show CDR1 as SGHNT and CDR2 as YYREEE (reference sequence). CDR3 sequence: CASSCPGLAGG.

V usage is TRBV7-8 and J usage is TRBJ2-5; 7 bases fit TRBD2. This CDR3 comprises 14 residues. With 4 bases clipped from V and 5 bases from J, the junction kept 7 bases outside the gene matches. Germline V gene lookup returns CDR1 SGHVS and CDR2 FQNEAQ. The CDR3 sequence is CASSWGGGGETQYF. For the CDR3, the DNA is TGTGCCAGCAGCTGGGGCGGGGGAGGGGAGACCCAGTACTTC.

This chain's CDR3 is CASSYSWTVNTEAFF. CDR3 DNA: TGTGCCAGCAGTTACTCGTGGACGGTGAACACTGAAGCTTTCTTT. The chain joins TRBV6-5 to TRBJ1-1; D gene unclear. CDR1 is MNHEY, CDR2 SVGAGI, per germline. With 0 bases removed from V and 0 bases from J, the gap between germline ends came to 8 bases. CDR3 size: 15 residues.

This chain uses TRBV6-5 with TRBJ2-1; D is perhaps TRBD2 (7 bases). The CDR3 sequence is 14 residues long. Trimming took 5 bases from V and 10 from J, leaving 18 bases between them. Germline CDR1 is MNHEY and CDR2 is SVGAGI. CDR3 nucleotide sequence: TGTGCCAGCAGTCGGGGAGGGGGGGCTCGGGAGCAGTTCTTC. As protein: CASSRGGGAREQFF.

This clone has just one count. The rearrangement joins TRBV5-1 to TRBJ2-2; tentative D call: TRBD1 (6 bases). The CDR3 is 16 amino acids. In germline, CDR1 is SGHRS, CDR2 YFSETQ. The ends were cut back, 2 bases at V and 4 bases at J, with 15 bases in the middle. The CDR3 region has the DNA TGCGCCAGCAGCTTTCGGGACCTACAGGGCACCGGGGAGCTGTTTTTT. Its protein product is CASSFRDLQGTGELFF. The full variable domain, in which reference TRBV5-1 and TRBJ2-2 provide the parts outside the CDR3, is KAGVTQTPRYLIKTRGQQVTLSCSPISGHRSVSWYQQTPGQGLQFLFEYFSETQRNKGNFPGRFSGRQFSNSRSEMNVSTLELGDSALYLCASSFRDLQGTGELFFGEGSRLTVL.

V gene TRBV5-6 combines with J gene TRBJ1-2; TRBD1 might be the D (6 bases). CDR3 length: 13 residues. CDR1 is SGHDT and CDR2 is YYEEEE in the germline V gene. Between the trimmed V and J ends, which lost 4 bases and 2 bases, there was a span of 9 bases. This chain's CDR3 is CASSLGQNYGYTF. CDR3 coding DNA: TGTGCCAGCAGCCTAGGACAGAACTATGGCTACACCTTC.

The V call is TRBV3-1 (or the pseudogene TRBV3-2), the J call TRBJ2-2; TRBD1 matches 7 bases. The CDR3 runs 14 residues. CDR1 LGHDT and CDR2 YNNKEL come from the germline V gene (reference sequence). V lost 6 bases, J lost 0 bases, and 1 base stayed unmatched. The CDR3 nucleotides are TGTGCCAGCAGTGACAGGGCGAACACCGGGGAGCTGTTTTTT. Translation: CASSDRANTGELFF.

Turning to this clone: The sample carries other DNA sequences with the same CDR3. CDR3: CATSDPRGSGNTIYF. DNA of the CDR3: TGTGCCACCAGTGACCCCAGGGGATCTGGAAACACCATATATTTT. V gene TRBV24-1 combines with J gene TRBJ1-3, with D perhaps TRBD1 (6 bases). In germline, CDR1 is KGHDR, CDR2 SFDVKD. The CDR3 runs to 15 residues. Trimming cost V 4 bases and J 1 base, with 10 bases left between them.

V and J are TRBV6-5 and TRBJ2-4; D is perhaps TRBD1 (5 bases). V lost 6 bases to trimming and J lost 7 bases, with 16 bases between them. The CDR3 is 14 amino acids. Per the germline V gene, CDR1 is MNHEY and CDR2 is SVGAGI. CDR3 DNA sequence: TGTGCCAGCAGCCCAGGGATTGTCGAGAACATTCAGTACTTC. As protein: CASSPGIVENIQYF.

J is TRBJ1-5 and V is TRBV7-2; D unresolved. The CDR3 length is 13 residues. CDR1 and CDR2 from the germline V gene are SGHTA and FQGNSA. The ends were cut back, 1 base at V and 3 bases at J, with 4 bases in the middle. The CDR3 reads CASSLVTNQPQHF. DNA of the CDR3: TGTGCCAGCAGCTTAGTCACCAATCAGCCCCAGCATTTT.

The chain joins TRBV5-1 to TRBJ1-2; a possible D gene is TRBD1 (5 bases). Germline V gene data show CDR1 as SGHRS and CDR2 as YFSETQ. The CDR3 sequence is 14 residues long. Trimming removed 5 bases from V and 4 bases from J, with 15 bases in between. The CDR3 region has the DNA TGCGCCAGCAGTTCCGACAGCCAGATCTATGGCTACACCTTC. It encodes CASSSDSQIYGYTF.

The chain carries TRBV7-3 and TRBJ2-1; TRBD2 agrees at 9 bases. Trimming took 2 bases from V and 7 from J; bases not matched to a gene: 9. Germline V gives CDR1 SGHTA, CDR2 FQGTGA. This CDR3 is built from 16 residues. The CDR3 loop is CASSLQGGGAWNEQFF. The CDR3 nucleotides are TGTGCCAGCAGCTTACAGGGCGGGGGGGCCTGGAATGAGCAGTTCTTC.